This T cell receptor (beta chain) originates from a study of somatic mutations in cytotoxic T cells in rheumatoid arthritis listed by TCRdb under 2017. For the study in its entirety: Patient peripheral blood (30 ml EDTA) was drawn right after diagnosis and before any treatment started. Some V beta antibody-stained T-cell populations were flow-sorted on a FACSAria II or Sony SH800 at nearly 100% purity, and sorted V beta1+ cells also underwent TCRB sequencing. To characterize clonality, the study used TCRB deep sequencing while asking whether somatic mutations are carried by expanded CD8+ T-cell clones in newly diagnosed, untreated rheumatoid arthritis. TCRB deep sequencing covered 65 to 80 patients with rheumatoid arthritis along with approximately 20 healthy controls. Patients and controls did not essentially differ in median age, which was nearly identical between the groups. Broad study findings and their caveats: The largest CD8+ clone made up more than 20% of CD8+ cells in about an eighth of the roughly 65 patients, and blood and synovial fluid shared several identical CD8+ TCRB sequences. Healthy controls showed no age-related increase in CD8+ clonality, whereas patients did (Spearman r ≈ 0.49). CD8+ T-cell clonality in rheumatoid arthritis patients was not significantly different from that in age-matched healthy controls. The slight underrepresentation of TRBV07 in patients was not corrected for multiple comparisons. The expanded CD8+ clones had unknown antigen targets, and not appearing in virus-specific databases did not rule out that they were virus-specific.

Via the germline V gene (reference sequence), CDR1 is DFQATT and CDR2 SNEGSKA. Cut back by 6 bases and 6 bases, the V and J ends lie 10 bases apart. The CDR3 spans 11 residues, from the cysteine through the phenylalanine. Only CDR3 DNA remains: 33 bases, in frame from the first base. TCRB CDR3 sequencing used the immunoSEQ assay on genomic DNA. For the original study's pipeline: Published virus-specific TCRB sequences were compared with patient CD8+ clones larger than 1%, and only a few matches were found. Nothing other than productive TCRB rearrangements was included in the analyses. Clonality was expressed as a Shannon entropy-based productive clonality index, with each clone defined by a unique TCRB CDR3 sequence. Repertoire overlap for a pair of samples was computed from each clone's template counts relative to total templates per sample. V-gene usage measured by flow cytometry correlated with TCRB sequencing V-gene usage, with a Spearman r of around 0.62. What TCRdb holds here is the immuneACCESS table cut down to in-frame rearrangements. Part of the clones is not present; checked against another copy, under half of the missing clones reflect an unresolved V gene, and the others are unexplained. The V and J calls and the clone size are those of that table, but D and trimming were determined from the DNA. The table for this sample lists 3,000 to 4,500 clones; approximately 81% of them were counted only once. The leading ten clones occupy under 30% of the sample.

Of note for this clone: Its antigen has not been determined. Per-nucleotide qualities are absent, and no much larger clonotype sits a single base away.

On an AutoMACS, CD4+ and CD8+ cells were isolated via positive magnetic bead selection, and their purity was verified by flow cytometry. A TCR V beta antibody panel was used in flow cytometry to screen first for clonal expansions, which were then characterized by TCRB deep sequencing of sorted CD8+ fractions. Isolation of peripheral blood mononuclear cells was done through Ficoll-Paque PLUS density gradient separation. DNA was extracted from CD4-enriched, CD8-enriched or PBMC samples with Nucleospin Tissue or Tissue XS kits and quantified with a Qubit 2.0 fluorometer. The clonotype comes from an adult with rheumatoid arthritis. This chain joins TRBV20-1 to TRBJ2-3; no D segment can be confidently identified. The sample comprised CD8+ T cells sorted from blood. The CDR3 in this case is CSARHGDTQYF. The DNA is TGCAGTGCACGACACGGGGATACGCAGTATTTT.